Presented here are 30 T cell receptor beta chains from one specimen sequenced in a study of OX40 agonist ivuxolimab in advanced cancers. Assay used: immunoSEQ multiplex PCR; TCRdb lists only in-frame clones, some missing. The sample records about 20,000 clones, around 87% being singletons. The sequencing used CD4+ or CD8+ T cells sorted from blood, collected in a trial of the OX40 agonist ivuxolimab. These receptors all stem from an adult with an advanced solid tumor such as melanoma, head and neck, liver or kidney cancer.

This rearrangement joins TRBV19 to TRBJ1-1; no definite D call. Between the trimmed V and J ends, which lost 0 bases and 11 bases, there was a span of 19 bases. CDR3 length: 15 amino acids. Looked up from germline, CDR1 is LNHDA and CDR2 is SQIVND (reference sequence). The CDR3 coding sequence is TGTGCCAGTAGTATAGATCCGGAGTTTGCTCCCGTGGCTTTCTTT. Translated, it gives CASSIDPEFAPVAFF.

A single count supports this clone. The J gene is TRBJ1-2, the V gene TRBV19; perhaps TRBD1 as D (5 bases). Germline assignment: CDR1 LNHDA and CDR2 SQIVND (reference sequence). V was shortened by 6 bases and J by 3 bases, with 11 bases between the two germline ends. This CDR3 region has 13 residues. CDR3 sequence reads: CASRGTDYYGYTF. DNA of the CDR3: TGTGCCAGTAGGGGGACGGATTACTATGGCTACACCTTC. Drawing the rest from reference TRBV19 and TRBJ1-2, the complete variable domain is DGGITQSPKYLFRKEGQNVTLSCEQNLNHDAMYWYRQDPGQGLRLIYYSQIVNDFQKGDIAEGYSVSREKKESFPLTVTSAQKNPTAFYLCASRGTDYYGYTFGSGTRLTVV.

The chain links TRBV5-4 to TRBJ2-7; unclear D gene. The CDR3 runs 12 residues. V was shortened by 3 bases and J by 4 bases, with 8 bases between the two germline ends. Germline-derived CDR1 and CDR2 are SGHNT and YYREEE (reference sequence). CDR3 in amino acids: CASSSGPYEQYF. The CDR3 nucleotides read TGTGCCAGCAGCTCCGGGCCTTACGAGCAGTACTTC.

The chain links TRBV2 to TRBJ2-1; tentatively, D is TRBD1 or TRBD2 (5 bases each). Germline CDR1 is SNHLY and CDR2 is FYNNEI. V was clipped by 8 bases and J by 15 bases, with 17 bases between them. This CDR3 is built from 11 residues. The CDR3 DNA sequence: TGTGCCAGCTTTGGCGGGCAGGGACCGTTCTTC. Residues: CASFGGQGPFF.

This chain joins TRBV10-2 and TRBJ1-2; the D is unclear. V shed 4 bases and J shed 3 bases, with 18 bases lying between them. The CDR3 length is 16 residues. The V gene's germline CDR1 is WSHSY and CDR2 SAAADI. The CDR3 region has the DNA TGCGCCAGCAGTGTCATCCCCTCCGAAGCTTACTATGGCTACACCTTC. Protein: CASSVIPSEAYYGYTF.

The chain combines TRBV5-1 with TRBJ2-1; D is unclear. Deletions cut 0 bases from V and 7 bases from J, with 5 bases between. The CDR3 is made up of 12 amino acids. Germline values: CDR1 SGHRS, CDR2 YFSETQ. This CDR3 is CASSLGMNEQFF. In DNA form, the CDR3 reads TGCGCCAGCAGCTTGGGAATGAATGAGCAGTTCTTC. The whole variable domain, filled in from reference TRBV5-1 and TRBJ2-1, reads KAGVTQTPRYLIKTRGQQVTLSCSPISGHRSVSWYQQTPGQGLQFLFEYFSETQRNKGNFPGRFSGRQFSNSRSEMNVSTLELGDSALYLCASSLGMNEQFFGPGTRLTVL.

The chain links TRBV6-4 to TRBJ2-3, with 10 nucleotides matching TRBD2. This CDR3 is 15 amino acids long. Germline V gives CDR1 MRHNA, CDR2 SNTAGT. With 4 bases clipped from V and 1 base from J, the junction kept 2 bases outside the gene matches. CDR3 in DNA: TGTGCCAGCAGTGTTCTAGCGGGGGGCACAGATACGCAGTATTTT. This gives the protein CASSVLAGGTDTQYF.

With regard to this clone: One junction end disagrees with the germline gene, perhaps due to a read error. The CDR3 sequence is CASSEGEGVF. CDR3 in DNA: TGTGCCAGCAGTGAAGGGGAGGGGGTCTTC. The V gene is TRBV2, the J gene TRBJ2-1; a possible D gene is TRBD2 (7 bases). This CDR3 is 10 amino acids long. Germline-derived CDR1 and CDR2 are SNHLY and FYNNEI. Complete variable domain (other parts from reference TRBV2 and TRBJ2-1): EPEVTQTPSHQVTQMGQEVILRCVPISNHLYFYWYRQILGQKVEFLVSFYNNEISEKSEIFDDQFSVERPDGSNFTLKIRSTKLEDSAMYFCASSEGEGVFGPGTRLTVL.

V is TRBV7-9 and J is TRBJ1-2; no definite D call. The CDR3 runs 15 residues. The V gene lost 7 bases and the J gene lost 4 bases, with 19 bases spanning the gap. CDR1 SEHNR and CDR2 FQNEAQ come from the germline V gene (reference sequence). CDR3 DNA sequence: TGTGCCAGCATGGAAGTCCAACCCGCAATCTATGGCTACACCTTC. It is translated as CASMEVQPAIYGYTF.

The chain joins TRBV30 to TRBJ2-5, with D possibly being TRBD2 (7 bases). The CDR3 contains 18 residues. Deletions cut 5 bases from V and 4 bases from J, with 29 bases between. The germline V gene has CDR1 GTSNPN and CDR2 SVGIG (reference sequence). Written as DNA, the CDR3 is TGTGCCTGGGGAAGACTAGTGGGGGGGCCGGGAAACCGAGAGACCCAGTACTTC. Translation: CAWGRLVGGPGNRETQYF.

This chain joins TRBV23-1 and TRBJ2-3; TRBD2 matches at 12 bases. TRBV23-1 is identified as an open reading frame with a role that is uncertain. V shed 0 bases, J shed 1 base, and the junction held 8 bases outside the gene matches. The CDR3 contains 19 residues. The CDR3 here is CASSQSRLAGGPGTDTQYF. The CDR3 DNA follows: TGCGCCAGCAGTCAATCGCGGCTAGCGGGGGGGCCCGGCACAGATACGCAGTATTTT.

This clone was counted a single time. This CDR3 is CASSAQGSGYEQYF. CDR3 bases: TGTGCCAGCAGCGCCCAGGGAAGCGGGTACGAGCAGTACTTC. The chain carries TRBV9 and TRBJ2-7, with D perhaps matching TRBD2 (6 bases). The germline V gene has CDR1 SGDLS and CDR2 YYNGEE. Trimming left V 3 bases short and J 4 bases short, with 14 bases between. The CDR3 extends over 14 amino acids.

This clone was seen a handful of times. The rearrangement joins TRBV6-5 to TRBJ1-1; D gene uncertain. CDR3 length: 14 amino acids. CDR1 is MNHEY, CDR2 SVGAGI, per germline. With 0 bases removed from V and 10 bases from J, the gap between germline ends came to 15 bases. The CDR3 protein is CASSYSPGRLTAFF. CDR3 nucleotides: TGTGCCAGCAGTTACTCCCCCGGGAGGTTGACAGCTTTCTTT.

V gene TRBV11-1 combines with J gene TRBJ2-7; D call uncertain. Between the trimmed V and J ends, which lost 3 bases and 0 bases, there was a span of 15 bases. This CDR3 comprises 16 residues. The germline CDR1 and CDR2 sequences are SGHAT and FQDESV (reference sequence). CDR3 sequence: CASSFGSAASSYEQYF. As DNA, the CDR3 is TGTGCCAGCAGCTTTGGGTCGGCGGCGAGCTCCTACGAGCAGTACTTC.

V usage is TRBV2 and J usage is TRBJ2-2, with 12 nucleotides matching TRBD1. Trimming removed 5 bases from V and 7 bases from J; junction bases left unmatched: 11. Germline CDR1 reads SNHLY; CDR2 reads FYNNEI. The CDR3 is made up of 17 amino acids. CDR3 in DNA: TGTGCCAGCAGTATAGATCCCGGGACAGGGGGCTTCGGGGAGCTGTTTTTT. It codes for CASSIDPGTGGFGELFF.

The chain carries TRBV9 and TRBJ2-3; tentatively, D is TRBD2 (5 bases). V gave up 0 bases and J gave up 0 bases, with 8 bases separating them. From germline, CDR1 is SGDLS and CDR2 YYNGEE. The length of the CDR3 is 15 residues. CDR3 coding DNA: TGTGCCAGCAGCGTAGCGGGAACTAGCACAGATACGCAGTATTTT. This translates into CASSVAGTSTDTQYF. Full variable domain (missing parts from reference TRBV9 and TRBJ2-3): DSGVTQTPKHLITATGQRVTLRCSPRSGDLSVYWYQQSLDQGLQFLIQYYNGEERAKGNILERFSAQQFPDLHSELNLSSLELGDSALYFCASSVAGTSTDTQYFGPGTRLTVL.

This clone was detected only once. The chain has TRBV11-3 and TRBJ1-3; D uncertain. V lost 1 base and J lost 6, with 10 bases in between. Germline V gene sequence: CDR1 SGHNT, CDR2 YENEEA. The CDR3 runs 14 residues. CDR3 region: CASSLGAGVNTIYF. CDR3 bases: TGTGCCAGCAGCTTAGGGGCCGGGGTAAACACCATATATTTT.

J is TRBJ1-1 and V is TRBV25-1; D uncertain. Deletions cut 6 bases from V and 1 base from J, with 18 bases between. Germline CDR1 and CDR2: MGHDK and SYGVNS. The CDR3 totals 16 residues. The CDR3 DNA reads TGTGCCAGCAGCGACCAAGCGGGGTTGGCGAACACTGAAGCTTTCTTT. Amino acids: CASSDQAGLANTEAFF.

The J gene is TRBJ2-5, the V gene TRBV6-5, with 10 bases that match TRBD1. Trimming at V came to 2 bases and at J to 3 bases, leaving 6 bases not matched to a gene. The CDR3 contains 16 residues. Germline values: CDR1 MNHEY, CDR2 SVGAGI. The CDR3 coding sequence is TGTGCCAGCAGTTACCCCTCGGGACAGGGGAAAGAGACCCAGTACTTC. Translated, it gives CASSYPSGQGKETQYF.

The chain employs TRBV7-9 and TRBJ2-3; D is perhaps TRBD2 (6 bases). There are 16 residues in the CDR3. V gave up 7 bases and J gave up 2 bases, with 19 bases separating them. Looked up from germline, CDR1 is SEHNR and CDR2 is FQNEAQ (reference sequence). DNA for the CDR3: TGTGCCAGCACCCTTAGTCGTGGGGGGTACACAGATACGCAGTATTTT. Residues: CASTLSRGGYTDTQYF.

The CDR3 loop is CASSQDRGSGANVLTF. CDR3 bases: TGCGCCAGCAGCCAAGATCGAGGCTCCGGGGCCAACGTCCTGACTTTC. The chain joins TRBV4-3 to TRBJ2-6; D gene uncertain. The CDR3 is made up of 16 amino acids. The V gene's germline CDR1 is LGHNA and CDR2 YSLEER. V was pared by 0 bases and J by 4 bases, with 10 bases between.

V and J are TRBV14 and TRBJ2-5; D is uncertain. Matching the DNA end better, TRBJ2-7 makes the J call doubtful. Germline V gene lookup returns CDR1 SGHDN and CDR2 FVKESK. The length of the CDR3 is 15 residues. The CDR3 coding sequence is TGTGCCAGCAGCCACCGTAGTGCCCCCGGCCACGAGCAGTACTTC. Its protein is CASSHRSAPGHEQYF.

The V call is TRBV28, the J call TRBJ2-3, with no clear D. Deletions cut 3 bases from V and 0 bases from J, with 13 bases between. CDR1 and CDR2 (germline): MDHEN, SYDVKM. The CDR3 has 16 amino acids. The CDR3 loop reads CASSFRTDYSTDTQYF. CDR3 in DNA: TGTGCCAGCAGTTTCAGGACGGATTACAGCACAGATACGCAGTATTTT.

This clone was seen a handful of times. The chain has TRBV7-8 and TRBJ2-7; TRBD2 matches 13 bases. The CDR3 has 15 residues. V gave up 5 bases and J gave up 6 bases; unmatched junction bases: 7. CDR1 is SGHVS, CDR2 FQNEAQ, per germline. Here the CDR3 DNA reads TGTGCCAGCAGCCCGGGACTAGCGGGATTCGGCGAGCAGTACTTC. Encoded protein: CASSPGLAGFGEQYF.

With respect to this clone: Because it lacks the conserved phenylalanine or tryptophan at the end, this CDR3 is likely a read error. The chain couples TRBV4-1 to TRBJ1-6; no definite D call. The germline V and J ends were trimmed by 3 bases and 7 bases, with 19 bases remaining between them. The V gene's germline CDR1 is MGHRA and CDR2 YSYEKL. This CDR3 has 17 amino acids. CDR3 DNA sequence: TGCGCCAGCAGCCAGGCCTTTCCGCAAAGAGTAAATTCACCCCTCCACCTT. As protein: CASSQAFPQRVNSPLHL.

The rearrangement joins TRBV2 to TRBJ1-1; D is ambiguous. V lost 2 bases and J 7 bases, leaving 8 bases between the germline ends. The CDR3 consists of 12 residues. The germline V gene has CDR1 SNHLY and CDR2 FYNNEI. Here the CDR3 reads CASSEFGSEAFF. CDR3 nucleotide sequence: TGTGCCAGCAGTGAATTTGGCAGTGAAGCTTTCTTT.

The chain links TRBV4-3 to TRBJ2-3, with D tentatively TRBD2 (5 bases). The CDR3 covers 15 residues. V shed 3 bases and J shed 2 bases, with 12 bases lying between them. CDR1 is LGHNA and CDR2 is YSLEER in the germline V gene. CDR3 in DNA: TGCGCCAGCAGCCATAGGACGGGGTCCACAGATACGCAGTATTTT. Its translation is CASSHRTGSTDTQYF.

The J gene is TRBJ2-7, the V gene TRBV27; D is tentatively TRBD1 or TRBD2 (6 bases each). CDR1 MNHEY and CDR2 SMNVEV come from the germline V gene (reference sequence). Trimming took off 5 bases at V and 6 bases at J, with 8 bases between the two ends. The CDR3 is made up of 11 amino acids. CDR3 sequence (DNA): TGTGCCAGCAGTAGGGGGGTCGAGCAGTACTTC. Amino acid sequence: CASSRGVEQYF.

The chain couples TRBV19 to TRBJ2-2; tentatively, D is TRBD2 (5 bases). This CDR3 contains 13 residues. Germline V gives CDR1 LNHDA, CDR2 SQIVND (reference sequence). V lost 0 bases and J lost 7, with 6 bases in between. CDR3 in DNA: TGTGCCAGTAGTATAGATCGGGGCGGGGAGCTGTTTTTT. Its translation is CASSIDRGGELFF.

This clone was detected a few times. V usage is TRBV7-6 and J usage is TRBJ1-1, with a weak D call TRBD1 (6 bases). This CDR3 is built from 13 residues. Trimming shortened V by 5 bases and J by 7 bases, and 14 bases separated the two germline ends. Germline assignment: CDR1 SGHVS and CDR2 FNYEAQ. The CDR3 is CASSLRQDGEAFF. CDR3 in DNA: TGTGCCAGCAGCCTAAGACAGGACGGTGAAGCTTTCTTT.